The 25 T cell receptor beta chains given below trace back to one sample, sequenced in a study of blood T cell repertoires in COVID-19. The protocol was immunoSEQ multiplex PCR, while the TCRdb copy is restricted to in-frame clones and leaves out a portion. The sample holds around 100,000 clones, over 65% seen once. Sequencing was carried out using peripheral blood. The receptors were sampled from a human donor in a cohort sampled during active COVID-19.

The V and J genes are TRBV6-5 and TRBJ2-1; TRBD1 is a possible D gene (6 bases). Trimming took 6 bases from V and 7 from J, leaving 13 bases between them. The CDR3 length is 13 residues. Germline loops: CDR1 MNHEY, CDR2 SVGAGI. CDR3 amino acids: CASRSTGKNEQFF. The CDR3 DNA follows: TGTGCCAGCAGAAGCACAGGGAAGAATGAGCAGTTCTTC.

The chain links TRBV19 to TRBJ1-5, with D possibly matching TRBD1 (6 bases). The germline V gene has CDR1 LNHDA and CDR2 SQIVND (reference sequence). The ends were cut back, 4 bases at V and 0 bases at J, with 16 bases in the middle. The CDR3 is made up of 17 amino acids. DNA of the CDR3: TGTGCCAGTAGTACGTCGTGGTTGGGGGCTAGCAATCAGCCCCAGCATTTT. Its translation is CASSTSWLGASNQPQHF.

J is TRBJ1-5 and V is TRBV6-5; TRBD1 aligns across 7 bases. CDR3 length equals 13 residues. V shed 7 bases, J shed 6 bases, and the junction held 6 bases outside the gene matches. Germline values: CDR1 MNHEY, CDR2 SVGAGI. The CDR3 nucleotides read TGTGCCAGCAATAAGGGACAGTTTCAGCCCCAGCATTTT. It translates to CASNKGQFQPQHF.

The chain combines TRBV18 with TRBJ2-3; D uncertain. Germline CDR1 reads KGHSH; CDR2 reads LQKENI. The CDR3 has 14 residues. Trimming took 8 bases from V and 0 from J, leaving 12 bases between them. CDR3 in DNA: TGTGCCAGCCGGAGTCGGAGCAGCACAGATACGCAGTATTTT. Encoded protein: CASRSRSSTDTQYF.

CDR3 in DNA: TGTGCCAGCAGCTTGGGGCAGGGGGCAAAAACTGAAGCTTTCTTT. It translates to CASSLGQGAKTEAFF. The chain couples TRBV7-9 to TRBJ1-1, with 8 bases lining up with TRBD1. Germline assignment: CDR1 SEHNR and CDR2 FQNEAQ (reference sequence). CDR3 length: 15 residues. V gave up 3 bases and J gave up 5 bases; unmatched junction bases: 8.

This clone was counted a single time. The chain carries TRBV2 and TRBJ2-2, with 9 bases that match TRBD2. The CDR3 runs 15 residues. CDR1 SNHLY and CDR2 FYNNEI come from the germline V gene. J gave up 4 bases and V 4 bases, and 4 bases lay outside the gene matches. CDR3 sequence (DNA): TGTGCCAGCAGTGGGGCTAGCGGGGTCACCGGGGAGCTGTTTTTT. Translated: CASSGASGVTGELFF.

On this clone: A junction end diverges from the germline sequence, so it may reflect a read error. V and J are TRBV6-5 and TRBJ1-5, with D unclear. This CDR3 is built from 16 residues. The germline CDR1 and CDR2 sequences are MNHEY and SVGAGI. CDR3 coding DNA: TGTGCCAGCACTTACGGCGGCGGATATAGCAATCAGCCCCAGCATTTT. This encodes CASTYGGGYSNQPQHF.

This clone was seen only once. The genes are TRBV28 and TRBJ2-5, with TRBD1 identical over 8 bases. The CDR3 is 13 residues long. With 5 bases clipped from V and 5 bases from J, the junction kept 4 bases outside the gene matches. Germline V gene lookup returns CDR1 MDHEN and CDR2 SYDVKM. The CDR3 coding sequence is TGTGCCAGCAGTCTGACAGGGGCGGAGACCCAGTACTTC. Translation gives CASSLTGAETQYF. Full variable domain (rest looked up from reference TRBV28 and TRBJ2-5): DVKVTQSSRYLVKRTGEKVFLECVQDMDHENMFWYRQDPGLGLRLIYFSYDVKMKEKGDIPEGYSVSREKKERFSLILESASTNQTSMYLCASSLTGAETQYFGPGTRLLVL.

This clone was seen once. This chain uses TRBV4-3 with TRBJ2-1; possible D gene TRBD2, 5 bases. The germline V gene encodes CDR1 LGHNA and CDR2 YSLEER. This CDR3 is 15 amino acids long. V lost 0 bases to trimming and J lost 1 base, with 7 bases between them. CDR3 in amino acids: CASSQERASYNEQFF. The CDR3, as DNA: TGCGCCAGCAGCCAAGAGCGGGCTTCCTACAATGAGCAGTTCTTC.

The rearrangement uses TRBV3-1 (or the pseudogene TRBV3-2) and TRBJ2-7; a possible D gene is TRBD2 (6 bases). In germline, CDR1 is LGHDT, CDR2 YNNKEL (reference sequence). The CDR3 totals 16 residues. The V gene lost 3 bases and the J gene lost 4 bases, with 19 bases spanning the gap. CDR3 bases: TGTGCCAGCAGCCACACCTTACGGGACTCTACGTACGAGCAGTACTTC. This translates into CASSHTLRDSTYEQYF.

CDR3 nucleotides: TGTGCCAGCAGCCAACTCGGGACATCTTCGGCTGGCTACACCTTC. Translated: CASSQLGTSSAGYTF. This rearrangement joins TRBV7-2 to TRBJ1-2, with a possible D match to TRBD1 (6 bases). The germline V gene encodes CDR1 SGHTA and CDR2 FQGNSA. The V gene lost 5 bases and the J gene lost 7 bases, with 20 bases spanning the gap. CDR3 length equals 15 residues.

This chain joins TRBV3-1 (or the pseudogene TRBV3-2) and TRBJ2-7; 7 nucleotides line up with TRBD2. The CDR3 loop spans 14 amino acids. After removal of 4 bases from V and 3 bases from J, the junction contained 6 bases not matched to a gene. Germline assignment: CDR1 LGHDT and CDR2 YNNKEL (reference sequence). This CDR3 reads CASSLRTSNYEQYF. The DNA of the CDR3 is TGTGCCAGCAGCCTGCGGACTAGTAACTACGAGCAGTACTTC.

The chain couples TRBV3-1 (or the pseudogene TRBV3-2) to TRBJ2-1, with 8 bases lining up with TRBD1. The CDR3 sequence is 18 residues long. Trimming at V came to 0 bases and at J to 5 bases, leaving 12 bases not matched to a gene. CDR1 is LGHDT, CDR2 YNNKEL, per germline (reference sequence). The CDR3 protein is CASSQEARQGPGDNEQFF. The CDR3 DNA reads TGTGCCAGCAGCCAAGAGGCTAGACAGGGGCCGGGGGACAATGAGCAGTTCTTC.

The V and J genes are TRBV7-9 and TRBJ1-4; D uncertain. Germline CDR1 is SEHNR and CDR2 is FQNEAQ (reference sequence). Between the trimmed V and J ends, which lost 4 bases and 7 bases, there was a span of 13 bases. The CDR3 has 14 residues. CDR3 amino acids: CASSSLETTEKLFF. In DNA, the CDR3 is TGTGCCAGCAGCTCACTTGAAACCACTGAAAAACTGTTTTTT.

This chain connects TRBV7-2 to TRBJ2-2, with D perhaps TRBD2 (5 bases). The CDR3 is 14 amino acids. Trimming removed 2 bases at V and 7 bases at J, with 11 bases between. CDR1 is SGHTA, CDR2 FQGNSA, per germline. CDR3 nucleotides: TGTGCCAGCAGCTTACTCCTAGCTGGCGGGGAGCTGTTTTTT. Protein product: CASSLLLAGGELFF.

This sequence joins TRBV23-1 and TRBJ1-5; TRBD1 aligns across 12 bases. TRBV23-1 is recorded as an ORF, its role being uncertain. The CDR3 is 19 residues long. The ends lost 2 bases at V and 2 bases at J; junction bases unmatched: 10. The CDR3 region has the DNA TGCGCCAGCAGTCAAAGGGACAGGGGGCCGGGATACGGCAATCAGCCCCAGCATTTT. Residues: CASSQRDRGPGYGNQPQHF.

The rearrangement uses TRBV11-3 and TRBJ2-3; TRBD2 matches at 7 bases. J gave up 2 bases and V 4 bases, and 9 bases lay outside the gene matches. The CDR3 length is 16 residues. From germline, CDR1 is SGHNT and CDR2 YENEEA. The CDR3 DNA is TGTGCCAGCAGCTATGGAGTGGGACTACACACAGATACGCAGTATTTT. This translates into CASSYGVGLHTDTQYF.

CDR3 DNA sequence: TGTGCCAGCAGCAGGGACTACACCGGGGAGCTGTTTTTT. The encoded protein is CASSRDYTGELFF. V usage is TRBV12-3 or TRBV12-4 and J usage is TRBJ2-2; D is possibly TRBD2 (6 bases). The CDR3 extends over 13 amino acids. V dropped 6 bases and J dropped 3 bases, with 8 bases sitting between them.

This CDR3 reads CASSFDSKARGNTIYF. The CDR3 region has the DNA TGCGCCAGCTCGTTCGACAGCAAAGCTCGGGGAAACACCATATATTTT. V and J are TRBV5-1 and TRBJ1-3; D is perhaps TRBD1 (5 bases). Germline CDR1 and CDR2: SGHRS and YFSETQ. V lost 7 bases and J lost 4, with 21 bases in between. The CDR3 loop spans 16 amino acids.

The rearrangement uses TRBV2 and TRBJ1-2; no clear D gene. Trimming pared 5 bases from V and 5 bases from J, leaving 12 bases between. CDR3 size: 13 residues. CDR1 is SNHLY and CDR2 is FYNNEI in the germline V gene. CDR3 residues: CASSIGEKYGYTF. CDR3 bases: TGTGCCAGCAGTATTGGGGAGAAGTATGGCTACACCTTC.

The chain joins TRBV3-1 (or the pseudogene TRBV3-2) to TRBJ2-2, with D perhaps matching TRBD1 (5 bases). The V gene's germline CDR1 is LGHDT and CDR2 YNNKEL (reference sequence). Deletions cut 6 bases from V and 8 bases from J, with 22 bases between. This CDR3 region has 16 residues. The CDR3 here is CASSTIRAGFGGELFF. CDR3 nucleotide sequence: TGTGCCAGCAGTACTATAAGAGCAGGGTTCGGAGGGGAGCTGTTTTTT.

The chain recombines TRBV27 with TRBJ2-1; 8 nucleotides align to TRBD1. The CDR3 runs 16 residues. V shed 2 bases and J 0 bases; nucleotides not matched to a gene: 3. Germline V gives CDR1 MNHEY, CDR2 SMNVEV (reference sequence). CDR3 in amino acids: CASSLLGQGSYNEQFF. In DNA form, the CDR3 reads TGTGCCAGCAGTTTACTAGGACAGGGCTCCTACAATGAGCAGTTCTTC.

V gene TRBV7-2 combines with J gene TRBJ2-3; D not resolved. The germline CDR1 and CDR2 sequences are SGHTA and FQGNSA. Trimming left V 1 base short and J 1 base short, with 9 bases between. The CDR3 runs 15 residues. The DNA of the CDR3 is TGTGCCAGCAGCTTAGAGTTAGGAGGCACAGATACGCAGTATTTT. Its protein product is CASSLELGGTDTQYF.

The table lists this clone with a few counts. V is TRBV12-5 and J is TRBJ1-1, with TRBD1 as a possible D gene (6 bases). Trimming pared 6 bases from V and 3 bases from J, leaving 11 bases between. The CDR3 covers 13 residues. Germline V gives CDR1 LGHNT, CDR2 FRNRAP. The chain's CDR3 is CASGLQGHTEAFF. Here the CDR3 DNA reads TGTGCTAGTGGGTTACAGGGTCACACTGAAGCTTTCTTT.

This clone was seen only once. The chain links TRBV6-6 to TRBJ2-7; D gene unclear. Germline V gene lookup returns CDR1 MNHNY and CDR2 SVGAGI (reference sequence). The V end lost 6 bases, the J end lost 4 bases, and 10 bases lay between the germline ends. The CDR3 covers 12 residues. The CDR3 nucleotides are TGTGCCAGCAGGGTTTCGGAGTACGAGCAGTACTTC. Protein sequence: CASRVSEYEQYF.